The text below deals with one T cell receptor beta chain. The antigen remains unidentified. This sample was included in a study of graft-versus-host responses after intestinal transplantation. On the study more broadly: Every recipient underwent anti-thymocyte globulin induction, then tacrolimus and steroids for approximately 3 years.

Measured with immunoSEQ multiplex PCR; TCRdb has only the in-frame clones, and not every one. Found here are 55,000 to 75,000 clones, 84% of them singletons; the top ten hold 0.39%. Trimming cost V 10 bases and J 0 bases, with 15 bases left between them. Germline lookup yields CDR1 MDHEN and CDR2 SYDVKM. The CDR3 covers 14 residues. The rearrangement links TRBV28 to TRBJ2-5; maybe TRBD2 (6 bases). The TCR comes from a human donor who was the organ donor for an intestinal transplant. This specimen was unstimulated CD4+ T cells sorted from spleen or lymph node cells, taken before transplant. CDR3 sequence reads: CATYEGGNQETQYF. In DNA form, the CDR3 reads TGTGCCACCTATGAGGGAGGCAACCAAGAGACCCAGTACTTC.